This T cell receptor beta chain derives from a study of human T cells and chemical hapten exposure. Study at large: Patch testing placed 0.01% DPC on the upper back, with readings at 6 days. Findings and limits, study-wide: The formation of large CDR3 similarity clusters by expanded TCRs significantly exceeded that of controls.

Individual cDNA molecules had unique molecular identifiers attached to them by the library. Via MiXCR, TCRdb re-called the RACE reads, giving one row per CDR3 protein. Of roughly 110,000 distinct CDR3 sequences listed, approximately 12% were seen once; the top ten hold 1.6%. The length of the CDR3 is 14 residues. The germline V and J ends were trimmed by 6 bases and 4 bases, with 15 bases remaining between them. Germline V CDR1 and CDR2: SNHLY, FYNNEI. This sample's time point: pre-sensitization, week 0. The treatment is: therapeutic diphenylcyclopropenone sensitization with weekly scalp DPC. Blood was drawn before each patch test was applied. On this clonotype itself: Its antigen remains unidentified.

Material: whole blood, obtained in connection with sensitization to the hapten diphenylcyclopropenone (DPC). The TCR sequence derives from a woman between 45 and 60 years old with alopecia areata. Some clones in this sample may be carry-over from other donors' samples. This chain links TRBV2 with TRBJ1-1; the D gene is possibly TRBD1 (6 bases). CDR3 sequence: CASRGTGGFTEAFF. CDR3 coding DNA: TGTGCCAGCAGAGGCACGGGGGGCTTCACTGAAGCTTTCTTT. Combining the CDR3 with reference TRBV2 and TRBJ1-1 gives the whole variable domain EPEVTQTPSHQVTQMGQEVILRCVPISNHLYFYWYRQILGQKVEFLVSFYNNEISEKSEIFDDQFSVERPDGSNFTLKIRSTKLEDSAMYFCASRGTGGFTEAFFGQGTRLTVV.